This record covers a single T cell receptor beta chain. Its antigen remains unidentified. The data are from a study of STAT3 mutations in large granular lymphocyte leukemia. Looking at the study overall: Roughly half of the longitudinally sequenced T-LGLL patients carried detectable canonical activating STAT3 mutations.

Study findings and constraints: After therapy, about 35% of the 18 patients switched clonotypes, all new clones STAT3 wild type. Every T-LGLL patient had at least one immunodominant TCRbeta clonotype.

Trimming pared 6 bases from V and 5 bases from J, leaving 18 bases between. Germline CDR1 and CDR2: SGHTA and FQGTGA. The CDR3 runs to 15 residues. Sequenced by immunoSEQ multiplex PCR; TCRdb stores in-frame clones only, minus some. The table records around 10,000 clones, around 90% of them present only once. This TCR was recovered from a man aged 55 to 70 with T-cell large granular lymphocyte leukemia. Some clones in this sample may be carry-over from other donors' samples. This chain links TRBV7-3 with TRBJ2-3, with D tentatively TRBD1 (5 bases). Sequencing input: peripheral blood mononuclear cells. In nucleotides, the CDR3 is TGTGCCAGCAGATCAAAGGGGTTTTCAGGAGATACGCAGTATTTT. Translated: CASRSKGFSGDTQYF.